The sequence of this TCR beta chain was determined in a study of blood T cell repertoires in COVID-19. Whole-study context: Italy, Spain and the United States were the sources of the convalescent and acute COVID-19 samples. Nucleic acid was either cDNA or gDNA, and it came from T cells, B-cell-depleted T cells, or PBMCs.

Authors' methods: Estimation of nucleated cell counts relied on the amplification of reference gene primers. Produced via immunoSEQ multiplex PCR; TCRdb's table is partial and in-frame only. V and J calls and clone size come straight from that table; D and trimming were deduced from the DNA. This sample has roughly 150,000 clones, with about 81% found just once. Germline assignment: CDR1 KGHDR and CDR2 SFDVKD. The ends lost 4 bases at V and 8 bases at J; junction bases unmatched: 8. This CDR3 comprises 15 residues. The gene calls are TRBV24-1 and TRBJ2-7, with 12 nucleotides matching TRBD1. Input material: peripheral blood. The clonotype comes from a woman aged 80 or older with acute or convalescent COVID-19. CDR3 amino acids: CATSDPGTGGAKQYF. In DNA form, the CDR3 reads TGTGCCACCAGTGACCCCGGGACAGGGGGCGCAAAGCAGTACTTC.